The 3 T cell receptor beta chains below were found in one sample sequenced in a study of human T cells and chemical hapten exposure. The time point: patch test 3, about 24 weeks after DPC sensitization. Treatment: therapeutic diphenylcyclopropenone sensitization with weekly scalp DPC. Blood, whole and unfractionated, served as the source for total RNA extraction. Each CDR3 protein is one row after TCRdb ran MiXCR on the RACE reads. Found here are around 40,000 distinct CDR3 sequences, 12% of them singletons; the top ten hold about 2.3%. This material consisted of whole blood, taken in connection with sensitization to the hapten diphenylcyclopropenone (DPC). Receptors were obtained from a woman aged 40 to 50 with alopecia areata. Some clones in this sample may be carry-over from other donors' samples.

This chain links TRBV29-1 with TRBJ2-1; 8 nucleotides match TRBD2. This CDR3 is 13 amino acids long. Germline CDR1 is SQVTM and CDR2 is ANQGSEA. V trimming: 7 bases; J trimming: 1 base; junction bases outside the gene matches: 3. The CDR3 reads CSGSSGSYNEQFF. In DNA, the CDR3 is TGCAGCGGCTCTAGCGGGTCCTACAATGAGCAGTTCTTC.

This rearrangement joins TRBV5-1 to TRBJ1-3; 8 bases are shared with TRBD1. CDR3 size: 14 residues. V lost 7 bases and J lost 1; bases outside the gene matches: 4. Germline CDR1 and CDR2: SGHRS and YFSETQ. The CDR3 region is CASGQGISGNTIYF. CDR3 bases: TGCGCCAGCGGACAGGGTATTTCTGGAAACACCATATATTTT.

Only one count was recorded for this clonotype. The CDR3 bases are TGCGCCAGCAGCTTAGAGGGGTACTCCTACAATGAGCAGTTCTTC. It encodes CASSLEGYSYNEQFF. This sequence joins TRBV5-1 and TRBJ2-1; TRBD1 or TRBD2 may be the D gene (5 bases each). The CDR3 has 15 residues. CDR1 and CDR2 (germline): SGHRS, YFSETQ. Deletions cut 2 bases from V and 0 bases from J, with 9 bases between.